This T cell receptor (beta chain) was found in a study of response to subunit inactivated influenza vaccine (dated by TCRdb to about 2018). Looking at the study overall: Deep quantitative T cell receptor repertoire profiling was used in the study to track responses to a trivalent subunit inactivated influenza vaccine. Results the study describes overall, beyond this receptor: The authors suggested that each seasonal influenza vaccination may recruit only a limited number of new T cells.

Only a few counts were recorded for this clonotype. What antigen it recognizes has not been identified. Within one base of it there is no much larger clone, and no base qualities were kept. The method was RT-PCR. Sequenced on an Illumina HiSeq 2500. TCRdb trimmed the raw reads at Q25, called clones with MiXCR and kept productive beta chains. CDR3 protein sequences are deduplicated, and each keeps its most common genes and DNA. A total of around 170,000 distinct CDR3 sequences appear in this sample, approximately 11% of them only once. The ten largest account for roughly 36% of the sample. The TCR originated in a man aged 45-69 years who received an inactivated influenza vaccine. Donor details come from another sample of the same person, matched by shared clones. The sequencing used CD8+ T cells sorted from PBMCs, collected less than 30 months after vaccination.

The CDR3 region has the sequence CASSHGTSGYEQYF. The DNA sequence is as follows: TGTGCCAGCAGCCACGGGACTAGCGGCTACGAGCAGTACTTC. The receptor chain draws on TRBV7-2 and TRBJ2-7; the central 11 bases match TRBD2. Trimmed from V: 5 bases; trimmed from J: 3 bases; junction bases lacking a gene match: 3. Including cysteine and phenylalanine, the CDR3 has 14 amino acids. Kept here is only the CDR3 DNA, which spans 42 bases and is read in frame from base 1. CDR1 SGHTA and CDR2 FQGNSA were looked up in the germline V gene.